This note documents a single T cell receptor (beta chain) sequence. Its antigen is still unknown. TCRdb's table, derived via immunoSEQ multiplex PCR, lists solely in-frame clones and lacks some. The sample includes around 690,000 clones, 90% seen only once; the top ten take about 33%. The sample comes from a study of shared clonotypes between healthy human individuals. Study in general: CD4 naive and CD4 memory each took three plates per donor, while CD8 naive took two and CD8 memory one. The study, taken as a whole, reports: A small donor pool kept down the genetic and exposure-history diversity that was represented.

Germline lookup yields CDR1 MDHEN and CDR2 SYDVKM. The germline V and J ends were trimmed by 6 bases and 4 bases, with 16 bases remaining between them. The CDR3 spans 14 residues. The TCR was taken from a man in his late teens or twenties in good health. Some clones in this sample may be carry-over from other donors' samples. The chain carries TRBV28 and TRBJ2-7; D unclear. The sequencing sample was made of memory CD8+ T cells from PBMCs. Described subset: CD45RO+ cells pooled with CCR7-negative TemRA cells. The CDR3 DNA follows: TGTGCCAGCAGCGATAGGAATACAGATTACGAGCAGTACTTC. Protein sequence: CASSDRNTDYEQYF.